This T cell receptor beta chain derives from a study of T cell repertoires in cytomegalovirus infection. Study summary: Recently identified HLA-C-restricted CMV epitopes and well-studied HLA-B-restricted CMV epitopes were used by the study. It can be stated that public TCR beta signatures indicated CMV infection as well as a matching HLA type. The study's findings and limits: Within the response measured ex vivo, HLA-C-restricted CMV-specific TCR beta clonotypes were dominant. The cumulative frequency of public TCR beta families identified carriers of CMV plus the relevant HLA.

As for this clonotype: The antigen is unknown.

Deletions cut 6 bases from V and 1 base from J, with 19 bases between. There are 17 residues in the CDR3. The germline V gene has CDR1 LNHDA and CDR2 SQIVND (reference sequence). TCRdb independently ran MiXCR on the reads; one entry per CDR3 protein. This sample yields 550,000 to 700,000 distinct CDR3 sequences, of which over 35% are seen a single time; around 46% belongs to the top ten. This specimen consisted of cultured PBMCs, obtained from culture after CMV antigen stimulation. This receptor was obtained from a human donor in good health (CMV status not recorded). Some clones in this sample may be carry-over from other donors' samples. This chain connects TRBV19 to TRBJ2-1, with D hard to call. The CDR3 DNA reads TGTGCCAGTAGCCCGGTTGTTTTTGGGATTTCCTACAATGAGCAGTTCTTC. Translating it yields CASSPVVFGISYNEQFF. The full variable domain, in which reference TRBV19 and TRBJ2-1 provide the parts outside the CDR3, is DGGITQSPKYLFRKEGQNVTLSCEQNLNHDAMYWYRQDPGQGLRLIYYSQIVNDFQKGDIAEGYSVSREKKESFPLTVTSAQKNPTAFYLCASSPVVFGISYNEQFFGPGTRLTVL.